This T cell receptor beta chain was recorded in a study of blood T cell repertoires in COVID-19. Study-level background: The samples span acute and convalescent COVID-19 from the United States, Italy and Spain. PBMCs, B-cell-depleted T cells, or T cells provided the cDNA or gDNA that made up the material.

The V gene's germline CDR1 is ENHRY and CDR2 SYGVKD. The CDR3 is 15 amino acids. In the authors' methods: It was from reference gene primer amplification that nucleated cell counts were estimated. The table came from immunoSEQ multiplex PCR; TCRdb's copy has only in-frame clones and leaves some out. D and trimming were read from the DNA, whereas the V and J calls and clone size are those reported in that table. The table records about 140,000 clones, about 80% of them present only once. Regarding this clone: At one boundary the junction diverges from the germline segment, which might be a read error.

Sequenced material: peripheral blood. V usage is TRBV10-3 and J usage is TRBJ2-5; D is unresolved. The source is a man aged 50-60 years with acute or convalescent COVID-19. The CDR3 region is CAISQSWARQETQYF. The DNA for the CDR3 is TGTGCCATCAGTCAGTCATGGGCGAGACAAGAGACCCAGTACTTC.